What follows are 16 T cell receptor beta chains derived from one specimen sequenced in a study of memory B cells and T cells in multiple sclerosis. Assay: immunoSEQ multiplex PCR; the TCRdb copy retains only in-frame clones and omits some. The sample lists roughly 14,000 clones, approximately 70% occurring once. The source material was memory (CD45RO+) CD4+ T cells from blood. The source of these receptors is a human donor with multiple sclerosis.

V usage is TRBV5-1 and J usage is TRBJ2-1; D is ambiguous. CDR3 length: 13 amino acids. Looked up from germline, CDR1 is SGHRS and CDR2 is YFSETQ. Trimming took off 1 base at V and 2 bases at J, with 4 bases between the two ends. The CDR3: CASSLLTYNEQFF. The CDR3 nucleotides are TGCGCCAGCAGCTTGCTTACCTACAATGAGCAGTTCTTC.

The chain has TRBV9 and TRBJ1-2; TRBD1 matches 11 bases. V gave up 3 bases and J gave up 8 bases; unmatched junction bases: 12. There are 16 residues in the CDR3. Germline CDR1 is SGDLS and CDR2 is YYNGEE. The CDR3 region has the DNA TGTGCCAGCAGCGGGGACAGGGGGGCCGCCCTCGAAGGCTACACCTTC. It yields the protein CASSGDRGAALEGYTF. The whole variable domain, filled in from reference TRBV9 and TRBJ1-2, reads DSGVTQTPKHLITATGQRVTLRCSPRSGDLSVYWYQQSLDQGLQFLIQYYNGEERAKGNILERFSAQQFPDLHSELNLSSLELGDSALYFCASSGDRGAALEGYTFGSGTRLTVV.

This CDR3 reads CATQGSSYEQYF. The CDR3 DNA follows: TGTGCCACACAGGGGTCCTCCTACGAGCAGTACTTC. V gene TRBV10-3 combines with J gene TRBJ2-7, with 7 bases aligning to TRBD1. The germline gives CDR1 ENHRY, CDR2 SYGVKD. V was pared by 10 bases and J by 0 bases, with 3 bases of the junction left unmatched. This CDR3 contains 12 residues.

V and J are TRBV25-1 and TRBJ1-1, with D maybe TRBD1 (5 bases). Germline V gives CDR1 MGHDK, CDR2 SYGVNS. V lost 4 bases and J 6 bases, leaving 15 bases between the germline ends. The CDR3 runs to 14 residues. CDR3 residues: CASSGVGTIAEAFF. The CDR3 DNA reads TGTGCCAGCAGTGGAGTCGGGACTATCGCTGAAGCTTTCTTT. Complete variable domain (other parts from reference TRBV25-1 and TRBJ1-1): EADIYQTPRYLVIGTGKKITLECSQTMGHDKMYWYQQDPGMELHLIHYSYGVNSTEKGDLSSESTVSRIRTEHFPLTLESARPSHTSQYLCASSGVGTIAEAFFGQGTRLTVV.

This clone was observed a handful of times. The chain recombines TRBV29-1 with TRBJ2-1; 7 bases map to TRBD2. The J segment lost 9 bases and the V segment lost 4 bases, leaving 9 bases of the junction unmatched. This CDR3 spans 13 amino acids. Germline V CDR1 and CDR2: SQVTM, ANQGSEA. CDR3 coding DNA: TGCAGCGTTGGGAGCGGGGTGGACGGTGAGCAGTTCTTC. Translation: CSVGSGVDGEQFF.

By sample share, this clone is medium-sized. This rearrangement joins TRBV30 to TRBJ1-5; the match to TRBD1 covers 7 bases. Germline V CDR1 and CDR2: GTSNPN, SVGIG (reference sequence). The CDR3 length is 12 residues. J lost 4 bases, V lost 5 bases, and 2 bases had no gene match. Written as DNA, the CDR3 is TGTGCCTGGGGGGACAGTAATCAGCCCCAGCATTTT. It is translated as CAWGDSNQPQHF.

In this sample, this clone turned up a few times. The rearrangement joins TRBV7-8 to TRBJ2-5; the match to TRBD2 covers 14 bases. Trimming removed 1 base from V and 3 bases from J; junction bases left unmatched: 4. The germline CDR1 and CDR2 sequences are SGHVS and FQNEAQ. The CDR3 spans 17 residues. The CDR3 reads CASSLVTSGRAKETQYF. The DNA of the CDR3 is TGTGCCAGCAGCTTAGTGACTAGCGGGAGGGCCAAAGAGACCCAGTACTTC.

V is TRBV5-1 and J is TRBJ2-5; 14 nucleotides agree with TRBD2. With 6 bases clipped from V and 5 bases from J, the junction kept 6 bases outside the gene matches. This CDR3 is built from 15 residues. The germline V gene encodes CDR1 SGHRS and CDR2 YFSETQ. DNA for the CDR3: TGCGCCAGCACCCCCGGGACTAGCGGGAGTGAGACCCAGTACTTC. Its translation: CASTPGTSGSETQYF.

V is TRBV7-9 and J is TRBJ1-2; 10 bases are shared with TRBD1. The J segment lost 0 bases and the V segment lost 0 bases, leaving 7 bases of the junction unmatched. Germline V CDR1 and CDR2: SEHNR, FQNEAQ (reference sequence). The CDR3 loop spans 18 amino acids. The CDR3 is CASSLALTGGSSNYGYTF. The CDR3 DNA reads TGTGCCAGCAGCTTAGCGTTGACAGGGGGCTCCTCTAACTATGGCTACACCTTC.

The V gene is TRBV7-3, the J gene TRBJ2-7; D possibly corresponds to TRBD1 (6 bases). The germline gives CDR1 SGHTA, CDR2 FQGTGA. Trimming took off 2 bases at V and 4 bases at J, with 15 bases between the two ends. The CDR3 consists of 15 residues. CDR3 nucleotides: TGTGCCAGCAGCTTAGGACCCAGGACAGAGTACGAGCAGTACTTC. Translation: CASSLGPRTEYEQYF.

The chain links TRBV5-1 to TRBJ2-4; 10 bases are a match to TRBD1. V gave up 0 bases and J gave up 14 bases; unmatched junction bases: 8. Germline CDR1 SGHRS, CDR2 YFSETQ. CDR3 length: 14 amino acids. The CDR3 DNA follows: TGCGCCAGCAGCTTGGCACCGGGACAGGGGATGGAGTACTTC. Protein product: CASSLAPGQGMEYF.

This clone showed up just once. The chain has TRBV27 and TRBJ1-2, with 7 bases fitting TRBD1. Germline assignment: CDR1 MNHEY and CDR2 SMNVEV (reference sequence). The CDR3 is 15 amino acids. Trimming cost V 4 bases and J 5 bases; bases outside gene matches: 10. The CDR3 loop reads CASSSAQGVRYGYTF. The CDR3 bases are TGTGCCAGCAGTTCCGCCCAGGGGGTGAGGTATGGCTACACCTTC.

This chain links TRBV15 with TRBJ2-1; 13 positions agree with TRBD2. After removal of 1 base from V and 5 bases from J, the junction contained 5 bases not matched to a gene. CDR1 LNHNV and CDR2 YYDKDF come from the germline V gene (reference sequence). The CDR3 totals 17 residues. The CDR3 DNA sequence: TGTGCCACCAGCAGAGGGACTAGCGGGGGATATGACAATGAGCAGTTCTTC. It encodes CATSRGTSGGYDNEQFF.

Only one count was recorded for this clone. The chain links TRBV6-1 to TRBJ1-1, with 8 positions matching TRBD1. Trimming removed 0 bases from V and 7 bases from J; junction bases left unmatched: 4. The CDR3 is 14 amino acids. Germline assignment: CDR1 MNHNS and CDR2 SASEGT. CDR3 region: CASSEAQGAGEAFF. The CDR3 DNA is TGTGCCAGCAGTGAAGCGCAGGGGGCTGGTGAAGCTTTCTTT.

This clone was counted only a few times. The V gene is TRBV7-9, the J gene TRBJ2-1; 7 bases match TRBD2. The ends lost 0 bases at V and 7 bases at J; junction bases unmatched: 6. Germline-derived CDR1 and CDR2 are SEHNR and FQNEAQ (reference sequence). CDR3 length: 15 residues. CDR3 nucleotides: TGTGCCAGCAGCTTAGCGAGAGCTAGCGGTAATGAGCAGTTCTTC. Translation: CASSLARASGNEQFF.

The chain carries TRBV27 and TRBJ2-5; tentative D call: TRBD2 (7 bases). The germline V gene encodes CDR1 MNHEY and CDR2 SMNVEV (reference sequence). V was trimmed by 5 bases and J by 4 bases, leaving 11 bases between them. This CDR3 is 13 amino acids long. The CDR3 nucleotides are TGTGCCAGCAGTAGGGGGGGACGAGAGACCCAGTACTTC. Amino acids: CASSRGGRETQYF.